These 27 T cell receptor beta chains share one sample of origin, sequenced in a study of blood T cell repertoires in COVID-19 (TCRdb year 2020). Library preparation used the immunoSEQ multiplex PCR assay. TCRdb took this table from immuneACCESS and kept in-frame rearrangements with V and J called. Such tables lack part of the clones; where checked against another copy, unresolved V genes explain under half of the gap, and the rest is unexplained. A total of roughly 160,000 clones appear in this sample, 85% to 95% of them only once. The ten largest clonotypes hold approximately 0.56% of the sample. Sequencing used peripheral blood. These receptors were taken from a man aged 50 to 59 with acute or convalescent COVID-19.

The chain employs TRBV5-1 and TRBJ2-2; 11 positions match TRBD2. CDR1 SGHRS and CDR2 YFSETQ come from the germline V gene. The V gene end was trimmed by 4 bases and the J gene end by 5 bases; junction bases not matched to a gene: 7. The CDR3 extends over 16 amino acids. CDR3 region: CASSPTSGSYTGELFF. In DNA form, the CDR3 reads TGCGCCAGCAGCCCCACTAGCGGGAGTTATACCGGGGAGCTGTTTTTT. The full variable domain, rest sourced from reference TRBV5-1 and TRBJ2-2, is KAGVTQTPRYLIKTRGQQVTLSCSPISGHRSVSWYQQTPGQGLQFLFEYFSETQRNKGNFPGRFSGRQFSNSRSEMNVSTLELGDSALYLCASSPTSGSYTGELFFGEGSRLTVL.

The gene calls are TRBV6-1 and TRBJ1-4, with 7 bases that match TRBD1. V lost 2 bases to trimming and J lost 6 bases; unmatched junction nucleotides: 6. Germline assignment: CDR1 MNHNS and CDR2 SASEGT. The CDR3 spans 15 residues. DNA of the CDR3: TGTGCCAGCAGTGAACCGCAGGGGGAGCATGAAAAACTGTTTTTT. It yields the protein CASSEPQGEHEKLFF.

In this sample, this clone turned up a few times. The chain carries TRBV27 and TRBJ2-1; TRBD2 matches 9 bases. V dropped 4 bases and J dropped 6; count of bases not matched to a gene: 7. Germline assignment: CDR1 MNHEY and CDR2 SMNVEV (reference sequence). The CDR3 runs 15 residues. The CDR3 sequence is CASSSSGGPSNEQFF. CDR3 DNA sequence: TGTGCCAGCAGTTCCAGCGGGGGGCCCAGCAATGAGCAGTTCTTC.

The chain employs TRBV5-4 and TRBJ2-5, with D possibly matching TRBD1 (5 bases). The V gene lost 0 bases and the J gene lost 4 bases, with 7 bases spanning the gap. Germline V lookup: CDR1 SGHNT, CDR2 YYREEE (reference sequence). This CDR3 is 13 amino acids long. The CDR3 sequence is CASSLGQGETQYF. CDR3 in DNA: TGTGCCAGCAGCTTGGGTCAGGGAGAGACCCAGTACTTC.

V and J are TRBV9 and TRBJ2-2; D is undetermined. Trimming removed 3 bases from V and 2 bases from J, with 5 bases in between. Germline CDR1 is SGDLS and CDR2 is YYNGEE. The CDR3 is 13 amino acids. Here the CDR3 DNA reads TGTGCCAGCAGCGCACAAAACACCGGGGAGCTGTTTTTT. Encoded protein: CASSAQNTGELFF.

This clone came up a few times. The chain recombines TRBV10-1 with TRBJ2-7; D may be TRBD1 (6 bases). V was pared by 4 bases and J by 0 bases, with 7 bases between. Germline V gene lookup returns CDR1 WNHNN and CDR2 SYGVQD (reference sequence). The length of the CDR3 is 13 residues. This CDR3 is CASSGTASYEQYF. DNA of the CDR3: TGCGCCAGCAGTGGGACAGCCTCCTACGAGCAGTACTTC.

V gene TRBV19 combines with J gene TRBJ2-5; perhaps TRBD2 as D (5 bases). The CDR3 has 13 amino acids. V was pared by 6 bases and J by 1 base, with 9 bases between. The V gene's germline CDR1 is LNHDA and CDR2 SQIVND (reference sequence). The CDR3 coding sequence is TGTGCCAGTAGCCCCGGGGTCCAAGAGACCCAGTACTTC. This encodes CASSPGVQETQYF.

This clone was recorded a few times. The chain recombines TRBV27 with TRBJ1-1; possibly TRBD1 for D (5 bases). The germline gives CDR1 MNHEY, CDR2 SMNVEV (reference sequence). V lost 2 bases and J lost 2, with 12 bases in between. This CDR3 spans 15 amino acids. CDR3 bases: TGTGCCAGCAGTTTAACCGGGGGGTTTAACACTGAAGCTTTCTTT. Its protein is CASSLTGGFNTEAFF.

The chain uses TRBV9 and TRBJ2-7, with TRBD1 matching over 11 bases. This CDR3 is built from 15 residues. V dropped 3 bases and J dropped 9; count of bases not matched to a gene: 11. Germline CDR1 reads SGDLS; CDR2 reads YYNGEE. For the CDR3, the DNA is TGTGCCAGCAGCGCCTCCGGACAGGGGGCCTCCCGGCAGTACTTC. Protein: CASSASGQGASRQYF.

The genes are TRBV30 and TRBJ2-3; D is ambiguous. The V end was cut by 3 bases, the J end by 0 bases, with 10 bases between. CDR3 length: 14 amino acids. Per germline, CDR1 GTSNPN and CDR2 SVGIG (reference sequence). CDR3 sequence: CAWRVGRSTDTQYF. The CDR3 nucleotides are TGTGCCTGGAGGGTGGGCAGAAGCACAGATACGCAGTATTTT.

This clone appeared a few times. J is TRBJ1-4 and V is TRBV3-1 (or the pseudogene TRBV3-2); D is unresolved. The CDR3 totals 13 residues. Per germline, CDR1 LGHDT and CDR2 YNNKEL (reference sequence). V gave up 1 base and J gave up 6 bases, with 6 bases separating them. The CDR3 spells CASSQGAYEKLFF. The CDR3 region has the DNA TGTGCCAGCAGCCAAGGGGCGTATGAAAAACTGTTTTTT.

This chain links TRBV6-5 with TRBJ1-4; D not resolved. The CDR3 is made up of 14 amino acids. From germline, CDR1 is MNHEY and CDR2 SVGAGI. V was shortened by 5 bases and J by 6 bases, with 13 bases between the two germline ends. The CDR3 DNA follows: TGTGCCAGCAGTACCGACCGCCTAGATGAAAAACTGTTTTTT. Its translation is CASSTDRLDEKLFF.

In its sample, this clone was seen once. This chain connects TRBV7-3 to TRBJ1-1; 9 bases match TRBD1. The CDR3 runs to 15 residues. The V segment lost 5 bases and the J segment 2 bases; nucleotides outside the gene matches: 6. Per germline, CDR1 SGHTA and CDR2 FQGTGA. The CDR3 is CASSPTGGSNTEAFF. CDR3 coding DNA: TGTGCCAGCAGCCCAACAGGGGGCAGTAACACTGAAGCTTTCTTT. The entire variable domain, with the rest obtained from reference TRBV7-3 and TRBJ1-1, is as follows: GAGVSQTPSNKVTEKGKYVELRCDPISGHTALYWYRQSLGQGPEFLIYFQGTGAADDSGLPNDRFFAVRPEGSVSTLKIQRTERGDSAVYLCASSPTGGSNTEAFFGQGTRLTVV.

This chain joins TRBV7-8 and TRBJ2-3; D is possibly TRBD1 (5 bases). The CDR3 runs to 15 residues. Trimming stripped 1 base from V and 0 bases from J, with 8 bases between. The germline V gene encodes CDR1 SGHVS and CDR2 FQNEAQ. In DNA, the CDR3 is TGTGCCAGCAGCTTAGAAAAGGGGAGCACAGATACGCAGTATTTT. It is translated as CASSLEKGSTDTQYF.

This chain links TRBV19 with TRBJ2-2; maybe TRBD1 (5 bases). This CDR3 has 15 amino acids. Germline lookup yields CDR1 LNHDA and CDR2 SQIVND (reference sequence). The V end was cut by 3 bases, the J end by 5 bases, with 13 bases between. The DNA of the CDR3 is TGTGCCAGTAGTATTTTGGGAAGGGGTACCGGGGAGCTGTTTTTT. Protein: CASSILGRGTGELFF.

Concerning this clone: An end of the junction does not agree with germline; a read error may underlie this. V is TRBV7-2 and J is TRBJ2-1; TRBD2 matches at 16 bases. The germline V gene encodes CDR1 SGHTA and CDR2 FQGNSA. This CDR3 is built from 16 residues. The CDR3, as DNA: TGTGCCCGCAGCTTGGGACTAGCGGGGGGGGGCAATGAGCAGTTCTTC. This codes for CARSLGLAGGGNEQFF.

The chain has TRBV19 and TRBJ2-1; D may be TRBD2 (7 bases). CDR1 is LNHDA and CDR2 is SQIVND in the germline V gene (reference sequence). The CDR3 covers 16 residues. Between the trimmed V and J ends, which lost 5 bases and 1 base, there was a span of 15 bases. The CDR3 DNA sequence: TGTGCCAGTAGTTTTCGGGGGGCCTTTTCCTACAATGAGCAGTTCTTC. This sequence encodes CASSFRGAFSYNEQFF.

This chain connects TRBV7-3 to TRBJ2-2; the match to TRBD2 covers 8 bases. The V gene end was trimmed by 3 bases and the J gene end by 1 base; junction bases not matched to a gene: 1. The CDR3 is 15 residues long. Germline V gene sequence: CDR1 SGHTA, CDR2 FQGTGA. The CDR3, as DNA: TGTGCCAGCAGCTTCGCGGGGGGGAACACCGGGGAGCTGTTTTTT. Its translation is CASSFAGGNTGELFF.

This rearrangement joins TRBV6-2 or TRBV6-3 to TRBJ2-7, with D unresolved. Germline V CDR1 and CDR2: MNHEY, SVGEGT. Trimming left V 4 bases short and J 3 bases short, with 7 bases between. The CDR3 runs 12 residues. The CDR3 DNA sequence: TGTGCCAGCAGTTCGGTCTTCTACGAGCAGTACGTC. Amino acids: CASSSVFYEQYV.

The chain employs TRBV10-3 and TRBJ1-1; D is perhaps TRBD1 (5 bases). Trimming removed 7 bases from V and 1 base from J, with 13 bases in between. CDR1 ENHRY and CDR2 SYGVKD come from the germline V gene. This CDR3 has 14 residues. The CDR3 DNA reads as TGTGCCATCACACCGACAGTTCAGAACACTGAAGCTTTCTTT. The encoded protein is CAITPTVQNTEAFF.

This chain uses TRBV11-2 with TRBJ2-5; 14 bases are a match to TRBD2. The CDR3 is 15 amino acids. Germline values: CDR1 SGHAT, CDR2 FQNNGV. The ends lost 3 bases at V and 4 bases at J; junction bases unmatched: 1. Here the CDR3 reads CASSFGTSGRETQYF. In DNA form, the CDR3 reads TGTGCCAGCAGCTTCGGGACTAGCGGGAGAGAGACCCAGTACTTC.

The rearrangement links TRBV11-1 to TRBJ2-5; 7 bases line up with TRBD2. Trimming at V came to 4 bases and at J to 3 bases, leaving 5 bases not matched to a gene. Germline V gives CDR1 SGHAT, CDR2 FQDESV (reference sequence). This CDR3 has 14 amino acids. CDR3 sequence: CASSSKRGEETQYF. The CDR3 DNA sequence: TGTGCCAGCAGCTCCAAGCGGGGAGAAGAGACCCAGTACTTC.

The V call is TRBV2, the J call TRBJ2-2; D uncertain. Trimming shortened V by 2 bases and J by 0 bases, and 7 bases separated the two germline ends. This CDR3 is built from 15 residues. CDR1 and CDR2 from the germline V gene are SNHLY and FYNNEI. CDR3 nucleotides: TGTGCCAGCAGTGAAAACATCGCGAACACCGGGGAGCTGTTTTTT. Translation: CASSENIANTGELFF.

As DNA, the CDR3 is TGTGCCAGCAGCAAGGGACAGGTTAATGAAAAACTGTTTTTT. Translation: CASSKGQVNEKLFF. This chain uses TRBV7-9 with TRBJ1-4; TRBD1 matches at 8 bases. Germline lookup yields CDR1 SEHNR and CDR2 FQNEAQ (reference sequence). The CDR3 is 14 amino acids. Trimming cost V 5 bases and J 4 bases; bases outside gene matches: 3.

V usage is TRBV2 and J usage is TRBJ2-7; D remains unclear. Germline assignment: CDR1 SNHLY and CDR2 FYNNEI. The V and J ends lost 0 bases and 0 bases respectively, with 15 bases between them. The length of the CDR3 is 17 residues. The CDR3 bases are TGTGCCAGCAGTGAAGCGCACCGTTATGAGTACTCCTACGAGCAGTACGTC. It specifies CASSEAHRYEYSYEQYV.

The chain joins TRBV29-1 to TRBJ1-2, with a tentative D call TRBD1 (6 bases). Germline lookup yields CDR1 SQVTM and CDR2 ANQGSEA. Trimming removed 3 bases at V and 4 bases at J, with 9 bases between. The CDR3 has 12 residues. The CDR3 DNA reads as TGCAGCGTTGACACAGGGATCTATGGCTACACCTTC. This codes for CSVDTGIYGYTF.

This chain connects TRBV6-5 to TRBJ2-7; 11 bases map to TRBD1. Germline V gene sequence: CDR1 MNHEY, CDR2 SVGAGI. This CDR3 has 14 amino acids. V was clipped by 5 bases and J by 4 bases; unmatched bases: 4. CDR3 bases: TGTGCCAGCAGTACGGACAGGGGGCGATACGAGCAGTACGTC. It is translated as CASSTDRGRYEQYV.